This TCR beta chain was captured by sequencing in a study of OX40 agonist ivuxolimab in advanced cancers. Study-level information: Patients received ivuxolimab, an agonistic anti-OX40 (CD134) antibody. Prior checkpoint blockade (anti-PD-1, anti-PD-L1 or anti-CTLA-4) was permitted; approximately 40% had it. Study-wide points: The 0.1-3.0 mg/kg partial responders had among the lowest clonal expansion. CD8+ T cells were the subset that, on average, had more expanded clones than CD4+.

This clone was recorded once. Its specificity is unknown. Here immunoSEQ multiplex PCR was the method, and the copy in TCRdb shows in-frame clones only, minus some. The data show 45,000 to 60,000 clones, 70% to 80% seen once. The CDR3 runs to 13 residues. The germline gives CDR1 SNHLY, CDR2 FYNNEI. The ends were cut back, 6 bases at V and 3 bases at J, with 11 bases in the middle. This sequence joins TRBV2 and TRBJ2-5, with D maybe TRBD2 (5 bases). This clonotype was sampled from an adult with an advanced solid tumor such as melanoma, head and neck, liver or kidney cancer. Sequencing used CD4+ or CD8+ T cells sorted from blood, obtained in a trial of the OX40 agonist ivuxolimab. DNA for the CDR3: TGTGCCAGCAGGGGTCGGGGAGAAGAGACCCAGTACTTC. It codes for CASRGRGEETQYF.